This entry concerns a single T cell receptor (beta chain). Its specificity is not known. This record belongs to a study of OX40 agonist ivuxolimab in advanced cancers. Study overall: A diagnosis of hepatocellular carcinoma, melanoma, renal cell or head and neck cancer was present in dose-escalation patients. Whole-study findings and limits: Nonresponders, in some cases, also had low normalized T-cell clonal expansion. Mean expanded clone counts were higher in CD8+ than CD4+ T cells.

Clones were sequenced by immunoSEQ multiplex PCR, and TCRdb holds only the in-frame ones, with some missing. The sample includes 60,000 or so clones, 86% of them seen just once. Source: CD4+ or CD8+ T cells sorted from blood, taken in a trial of the OX40 agonist ivuxolimab. This receptor was taken from an adult with an advanced solid tumor such as melanoma, head and neck, liver or kidney cancer.

This CDR3 is CASSRTGTPSYEQYF. Here the CDR3 DNA reads TGCGCCAGCAGTCGGACCGGGACTCCCTCCTACGAGCAGTACTTC. This chain uses TRBV4-1 with TRBJ2-7, with TRBD2 as a possible D gene (6 bases). The CDR3 loop spans 15 amino acids. V lost 6 bases, J lost 0 bases, and 15 bases lay in between. The germline V gene has CDR1 MGHRA and CDR2 YSYEKL.